This T cell receptor (beta chain) was sequenced during a study of cytomegalovirus exposure and HLA in healthy donors. The study, taken as a whole, reports: It was assumed in the presence/absence analyses that sequencing depth was roughly uniform across donors. An analysis was carried out at a later point. It showed that HLA-associated TCR beta chains were more clonally expanded than equally common non-associated chains. Most TCR beta V segments were productive about 87% or about 30% of the time in an earlier analysis.

Among the donors, all were healthy bone marrow donors. The study ran its PCR with 60 Vbeta and 13 Jbeta primers. Using immunoSEQ multiplex PCR, the repertoire was profiled, and TCRdb retains in-frame clones only, with some absent. The table shows about 110,000 clones, with 65% to 75% occurring only once. The CDR3 totals 16 residues. The germline V gene encodes CDR1 SGHVS and CDR2 FNYEAQ. Trimming left V 2 bases short and J 0 bases short, with 13 bases between. In regard to this clone: Its specificity is unknown.

The receptor's source is a man between 25 and 39 years old in good health and CMV-seropositive. The specimen sequenced was PBMCs. The chain carries TRBV7-6 and TRBJ2-5, with a tentative D call TRBD2 (5 bases). CDR3 in DNA: TGTGCCAGCAGCTTACTTGGACTTCCGTACCAAGAGACCCAGTACTTC. Its translation: CASSLLGLPYQETQYF.